Below are 21 T cell receptor beta chains sequenced from a single sample in a study of blood T cell repertoires in COVID-19. Data came from immunoSEQ multiplex PCR; TCRdb stores just in-frame clones and leaves some out. The table lists approximately 68,000 clones, about 81% of them singletons. The source material was peripheral blood. These receptors originate from a human donor in a cohort sampled during active COVID-19.

This clone occurred a few times. J is TRBJ2-7 and V is TRBV27, with D possibly being TRBD1 (5 bases). The CDR3 has 14 residues. From germline, CDR1 is MNHEY and CDR2 SMNVEV (reference sequence). V lost 5 bases to trimming and J lost 0 bases, with 11 bases between them. Here the CDR3 reads CASSTGVSSYEQYF. The CDR3 DNA sequence: TGTGCCAGCAGTACAGGAGTAAGCTCCTACGAGCAGTACTTC.

The V gene is TRBV19, the J gene TRBJ2-1, with 10 bases aligning to TRBD2. Germline assignment: CDR1 LNHDA and CDR2 SQIVND (reference sequence). The junction had 7 bases not matched to a gene; V was cut back by 4 bases and J by 7 bases. This CDR3 region has 15 residues. The CDR3 loop reads CASSKSEAGGNEQFF. In DNA, the CDR3 is TGTGCCAGTAGTAAATCAGAAGCGGGAGGGAATGAGCAGTTCTTC. Filled out from reference TRBV19 and TRBJ2-1, the complete variable domain reads DGGITQSPKYLFRKEGQNVTLSCEQNLNHDAMYWYRQDPGQGLRLIYYSQIVNDFQKGDIAEGYSVSREKKESFPLTVTSAQKNPTAFYLCASSKSEAGGNEQFFGPGTRLTVL.

This sequence joins TRBV15 and TRBJ1-1; D perhaps matches TRBD1 (6 bases). Germline values: CDR1 LNHNV, CDR2 YYDKDF (reference sequence). The CDR3 extends over 15 amino acids. Trimming stripped 5 bases from V and 5 bases from J, with 18 bases between. The CDR3 is CATSHRRGAGTEAFF. CDR3 bases: TGTGCCACCAGCCATAGACGGGGGGCGGGAACTGAAGCTTTCTTT. Full variable domain (remainder filled in from reference TRBV15 and TRBJ1-1): DAMVIQNPRYQVTQFGKPVTLSCSQTLNHNVMYWYQQKSSQAPKLLFHYYDKDFNNEADTPDNFQSRRPNTSFCFLDIRSPGLGDTAMYLCATSHRRGAGTEAFFGQGTRLTVV.

The chain combines TRBV15 with TRBJ1-4; D not certain. Germline V lookup: CDR1 LNHNV, CDR2 YYDKDF (reference sequence). Trimming took 1 base from V and 6 from J, leaving 6 bases between them. The CDR3 is 13 amino acids. The CDR3 loop reads CATSRVRDEKLFF. In nucleotides, the CDR3 is TGTGCCACCAGCAGAGTCCGGGATGAAAAACTGTTTTTT.

This clone has more than one count but fewer than ten. This sequence joins TRBV2 and TRBJ1-2; no definite D call. The CDR3 has 15 residues. The V gene's germline CDR1 is SNHLY and CDR2 FYNNEI. Trimming left V 6 bases short and J 4 bases short, with 18 bases between. The CDR3 spells CASRARVADGYGYTF. The CDR3 DNA reads TGTGCCAGCAGGGCCCGGGTTGCCGACGGCTATGGCTACACCTTC.

The chain has TRBV3-1 (or the pseudogene TRBV3-2) and TRBJ1-5, with 10 bases aligning to TRBD1. CDR1 is LGHDT and CDR2 is YNNKEL in the germline V gene (reference sequence). Trimming removed 3 bases from V and 2 bases from J; junction bases left unmatched: 10. CDR3 length: 18 residues. The CDR3 region is CASSHSGTGERGNQPQHF. The DNA of the CDR3 is TGTGCCAGCAGCCACTCCGGGACAGGGGAGAGGGGCAATCAGCCCCAGCATTTT.

The V gene is TRBV28, the J gene TRBJ1-5; a weak D match, TRBD1 (5 bases). V lost 4 bases and J lost 8, with 12 bases in between. Germline lookup yields CDR1 MDHEN and CDR2 SYDVKM. The CDR3 totals 13 residues. This CDR3 is CASSYDSVEPQHF. CDR3 DNA sequence: TGTGCCAGCAGTTATGACAGCGTAGAGCCCCAGCATTTT.

Only one count was recorded for this clone. The J gene is TRBJ2-3, the V gene TRBV2, with unresolved D. This CDR3 contains 14 residues. Trimming took off 6 bases at V and 6 bases at J, with 16 bases between the two ends. CDR1 and CDR2 from the germline V gene are SNHLY and FYNNEI. The DNA for the CDR3 is TGTGCCAGCAGCATACGTCGACTCGGGGATACGCAGTATTTT. Its translation is CASSIRRLGDTQYF.

A few counts support this clone. J is TRBJ1-4 and V is TRBV15; D is ambiguous. Trimming shortened V by 1 base and J by 8 bases, and 11 bases separated the two germline ends. Germline V gives CDR1 LNHNV, CDR2 YYDKDF (reference sequence). This CDR3 has 14 amino acids. The DNA for the CDR3 is TGTGCCACCAGCAGAGTTAGGGCGGGGGAAAAACTGTTTTTT. Translating it yields CATSRVRAGEKLFF.

The chain links TRBV6-5 to TRBJ1-2; D may be TRBD1 (5 bases). The ends were cut back, 0 bases at V and 8 bases at J, with 16 bases in the middle. Per the germline V gene, CDR1 is MNHEY and CDR2 is SVGAGI. The CDR3 totals 15 residues. CDR3 DNA: TGTGCCAGCAGTTACTCGCTACAGAGCGCAGGGGGCTACACCTTC. The encoded protein is CASSYSLQSAGGYTF.

J is TRBJ1-4 and V is TRBV6-5; 11 positions match TRBD1. CDR3 length equals 15 residues. The germline CDR1 and CDR2 sequences are MNHEY and SVGAGI. Trimming at V came to 2 bases and at J to 6 bases, leaving 2 bases not matched to a gene. CDR3 loop: CASSYRGQGDEKLFF. For the CDR3, the DNA is TGTGCCAGCAGTTACAGGGGACAGGGGGATGAAAAACTGTTTTTT.

The chain combines TRBV24-1 with TRBJ2-1; TRBD1 agrees at 11 bases. The CDR3 loop spans 16 amino acids. Germline loops: CDR1 KGHDR, CDR2 SFDVKD. V shed 2 bases, J shed 9 bases, and the junction held 8 bases outside the gene matches. The CDR3 coding sequence is TGTGCCACCAGTGATTCAGCCGGGACAGGGGGACGTGAGCAGTTCTTC. Protein: CATSDSAGTGGREQFF.

The chain combines TRBV6-5 with TRBJ1-5, with D unclear. Germline values: CDR1 MNHEY, CDR2 SVGAGI. V lost 8 bases to trimming and J lost 0 bases, with 5 bases between them. CDR3 length equals 12 residues. The CDR3 loop is CASAASNQPQHF. DNA for the CDR3: TGTGCCAGCGCGGCTAGCAATCAGCCCCAGCATTTT.

This sequence joins TRBV28 and TRBJ1-4; a possible D gene is TRBD1 (5 bases). The CDR3 runs to 15 residues. Germline V gene data show CDR1 as MDHEN and CDR2 as SYDVKM. Trimming pared 2 bases from V and 0 bases from J, leaving 7 bases between. CDR3 residues: CASSLQGATNEKLFF. The CDR3 DNA sequence: TGTGCCAGCAGTTTACAGGGCGCAACTAATGAAAAACTGTTTTTT.

The rearrangement uses TRBV5-4 and TRBJ1-3, with 8 bases aligning to TRBD1. J gave up 0 bases and V 0 bases, and 14 bases lay outside the gene matches. Germline loops: CDR1 SGHNT, CDR2 YYREEE (reference sequence). The CDR3 is 20 residues long. CDR3 sequence: CASSLEGAPQGVLSGNTIYF. DNA for the CDR3: TGTGCCAGCAGCTTGGAAGGGGCCCCACAGGGGGTCCTCTCTGGAAACACCATATATTTT.

The gene calls are TRBV6-2 or TRBV6-3 and TRBJ1-3; TRBD1 is a possible D gene (5 bases). The CDR3 extends over 14 amino acids. The germline V and J ends were trimmed by 4 bases and 6 bases, with 13 bases remaining between them. CDR1 and CDR2 (germline): MNHEY, SVGEGT. The CDR3 loop is CASSWGVWENTIYF. DNA of the CDR3: TGTGCCAGCAGTTGGGGCGTCTGGGAAAACACCATATATTTT.

CDR3 DNA sequence: TGTGCCACCAGCCCGGAGCCGGCTGGGGCCAACGTCCTGACTTTC. This codes for CATSPEPAGANVLTF. This chain uses TRBV15 with TRBJ2-6; D unresolved. Trimming removed 5 bases from V and 2 bases from J, with 10 bases in between. CDR1 and CDR2 from the germline V gene are LNHNV and YYDKDF (reference sequence). This CDR3 has 15 amino acids.

CDR3 sequence: CASSPSIQGAEKAFF. The CDR3 bases are TGTGCCAGCAGCCCATCCATACAGGGGGCCGAGAAAGCTTTCTTT. This chain uses TRBV7-9 with TRBJ1-1, with 9 bases that match TRBD1. Trimming at V came to 5 bases and at J to 9 bases, leaving 13 bases not matched to a gene. This CDR3 is built from 15 residues. CDR1 is SEHNR, CDR2 FQNEAQ, per germline (reference sequence).

The genes are TRBV28 and TRBJ2-3; maybe TRBD2 (5 bases). Looked up from germline, CDR1 is MDHEN and CDR2 is SYDVKM. The CDR3 length is 13 residues. The V gene lost 4 bases and the J gene lost 2 bases, with 7 bases spanning the gap. CDR3 nucleotides: TGTGCCAGCAGTTCACTAGACACAGATACGCAGTATTTT. The encoded protein is CASSSLDTDTQYF.

This chain joins TRBV5-1 and TRBJ2-1; 13 nucleotides agree with TRBD2. The germline gives CDR1 SGHRS, CDR2 YFSETQ. With 3 bases clipped from V and 5 bases from J, the junction kept 2 bases outside the gene matches. The CDR3 totals 15 residues. CDR3 DNA sequence: TGCGCCAGCAGCTCCGGGACTAGCGGGAACAATGAGCAGTTCTTC. It yields the protein CASSSGTSGNNEQFF.

The CDR3 region has the DNA TGTGCCAGCAGCACAACTAGCGGGAGTTACAATGAGCAGTTCTTC. Protein: CASSTTSGSYNEQFF. The chain carries TRBV11-3 and TRBJ2-1, with 11 bases that match TRBD2. V dropped 5 bases and J dropped 4; count of bases not matched to a gene: 4. There are 15 residues in the CDR3. Germline-derived CDR1 and CDR2 are SGHNT and YENEEA.